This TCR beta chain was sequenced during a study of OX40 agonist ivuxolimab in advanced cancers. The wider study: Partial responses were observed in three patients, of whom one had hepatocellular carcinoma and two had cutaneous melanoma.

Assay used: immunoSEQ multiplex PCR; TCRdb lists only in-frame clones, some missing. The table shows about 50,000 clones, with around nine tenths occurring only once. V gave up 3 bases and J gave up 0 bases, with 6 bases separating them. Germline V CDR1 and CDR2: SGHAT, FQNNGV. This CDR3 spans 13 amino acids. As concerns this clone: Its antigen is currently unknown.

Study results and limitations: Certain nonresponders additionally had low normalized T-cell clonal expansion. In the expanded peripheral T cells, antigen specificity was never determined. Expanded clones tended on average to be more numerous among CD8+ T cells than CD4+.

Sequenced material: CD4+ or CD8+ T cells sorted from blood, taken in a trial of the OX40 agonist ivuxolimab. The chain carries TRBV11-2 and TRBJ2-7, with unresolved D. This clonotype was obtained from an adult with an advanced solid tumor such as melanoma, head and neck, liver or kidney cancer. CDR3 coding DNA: TGTGCCAGCAGCTTTGGGCCCTCCTACGAGCAGTACTTC. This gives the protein CASSFGPSYEQYF.